This T cell receptor (beta chain) is drawn from a study of T cells in Graves' hyperthyroidism and ophthalmopathy (dated by TCRdb to the late 2010s). At the level of the whole study: To identify distinguishing TCR V-J signatures, a discovery cohort of about a hundred patients was used, comprising some 43 with Graves' ophthalmopathy and some 57 with stable Graves' hyperthyroidism. Prospective prediction of ophthalmopathy was tested in an independent validation cohort consisting of under 20 hyperthyroidism patients and 17 patients who later progressed to ophthalmopathy. The 85 to 100 discovery patients were randomly split 7:3 into training and test sets. In six Graves' hyperthyroidism patients, the study also compared T-cell repertoires from thyroid tissue with T-cell repertoires from blood. After sampling, hyperthyroidism patients received methimazole starting at 30 mg daily, and ophthalmopathy patients received high-dose intravenous methylprednisolone. TCR Vbeta CDR3 sequencing of some 140 peripheral blood samples (around 45 ophthalmopathy, over 70 hyperthyroidism and roughly 17 progressor patients) is reported in the paper.

Results and caveats for the whole study, not just this receptor: Ophthalmopathy was separated from stable hyperthyroidism by a 13 V-J signature model, with around 90% sensitivity and around 81% specificity obtained in cross-validation and 80%/75% obtained in testing. No statistical method was used to set the sample size in advance, and investigators knew the group allocation. In validation, the model predicted progression to ophthalmopathy with 65% to 71% sensitivity and less than 75% specificity, a median of about six months before onset. Blood samples also contained most of the expanded thyroid clonotypes (frequency above 0.001), which suggests that blood repertoires may reflect thyroid immune responses.

Of note for this clonotype: No antigen is known for it. It has no much larger one-base neighbor in the sample; base qualities were not kept.

TCR beta CDR3 regions were amplified from RNA transcripts. For the first round of RT-PCR on the TCR CDR3, the HTBI primer set was used together with the Qiagen OneStep RT-PCR kit. A second multiplex PCR round built the libraries, followed by size selection and purification. Libraries were sequenced paired-end with 100 bp reads on an Illumina HiSeq2000. Regarding the original processing steps: SOAPnuke was used to process the raw data, with reads discarded if the reads contained adapters or uncalled bases, had a mean Phred below 15, or lacked an exact constant-primer or identifier match. High-quality paired reads were merged with COPE v1.2.5, and unique nucleotide sequences were defined as clonotypes. Clonotypes were aligned to IMGT TRBV, TRBD and TRBJ reference segments using MiTCR v1.1. Analysis was restricted to V-J combinations with a frequency above 0.0001, which covered roughly 99% of repertoires. A TCS score was defined as the ratio of F50 (clonal expansion) to E x V (chaos), with BLOSUM62-based TCRdist applied between CDR3 peptides within each V-J. Welch's t-statistics and random forest reduced just over 500 V-J features to fewer than 15, which were used in a naive Bayes classifier (R e1071). Thyroid-blood repertoire similarity was quantified with the Morisita-Horn index. The public sequencing data were trimmed at Q25 with fastp and processed into clonotypes with MiXCR by TCRdb, which kept only in-frame beta chains. Merged by CDR3 protein, the rows form single entries marked with the most common genes and DNA. V and J calls and clone size were set by TCRdb, not the authors. Across this sample there are about 570,000 distinct CDR3 sequences, with about 43% seen only once. 15% to 20% of the sample lies in the top ten.

Patients with uncontrolled infections, other autoimmune diseases, pregnancy or lactation were excluded. Diagnoses were established on the basis of clinical symptoms, serum thyroxine and TRAb, thyroid ultrasound, and orbital computed tomography. Trizol reagent was used to extract total RNA, and RNA quality was then checked on an Agilent 2100 Bioanalyzer. From the cysteine through the phenylalanine, the CDR3 covers 13 amino acids. Only the CDR3 portion is preserved as DNA: 39 bases, with reading frame beginning at the first base. CDR1 is given as SGHNT and CDR2 as YYREEE, both from the germline V gene (reference sequence). Cut back by 0 bases and 8 bases, the V and J ends lie 11 bases apart.

Sequenced material: peripheral blood or thyroid tissue (not recorded which). In this chain, TRBV5-4 is recombined with TRBJ1-2; the best D guess is TRBD1, with 6 bases matching. The receptor was isolated from an adult woman with Graves' disease, either hyperthyroidism or ophthalmopathy (not recorded which). The sequenced DNA is TGTGCCAGCAGCTTGGCGGCAGGGGAGGGCTACACCTTC. It codes for CASSLAAGEGYTF.